This entry lists 27 T cell receptor beta chains sequenced from one sample in a study of shared clonotypes between healthy human individuals. The data were produced by immunoSEQ multiplex PCR, yet TCRdb's version contains in-frame clones alone and is incomplete. This table holds around 1.9 million clones, about 93% found once. CD45RO-negative, CCR7-positively selected cells formed the naive CD8 fraction, excluding terminally differentiated effector memory CD45RA+ cells. Input material: naive CD8+ T cells from PBMCs. Receptors originate from a man younger than 30 in good health. Some clones in this sample may be carry-over from other donors' samples.

This clone was seen more than once but under ten times. This sequence joins TRBV11-1 and TRBJ1-1; D unresolved. The germline V gene has CDR1 SGHAT and CDR2 FQDESV (reference sequence). The length of the CDR3 is 13 residues. V lost 1 base, J lost 6 bases, and 9 bases lay in between. The CDR3: CASSLGQEAEAFF. The CDR3 coding sequence is TGTGCCAGCAGCTTAGGGCAGGAGGCTGAAGCTTTCTTT.

The chain combines TRBV6-5 with TRBJ2-7; D is undetermined. Trimming shortened V by 5 bases and J by 4 bases, and 9 bases separated the two germline ends. Germline loops: CDR1 MNHEY, CDR2 SVGAGI. The CDR3 has 12 residues. CDR3 coding DNA: TGTGCCAGCAGTGTCTGGCCTTACGAGCAGTACTTC. The encoded protein is CASSVWPYEQYF.

This chain joins TRBV19 and TRBJ1-2; D is ambiguous. Germline V lookup: CDR1 LNHDA, CDR2 SQIVND (reference sequence). CDR3 size: 14 residues. V dropped 3 bases and J dropped 0 bases, with 8 bases sitting between them. Here the CDR3 DNA reads TGTGCCAGTAGTATTCCCGGAACTAACTATGGCTACACCTTC. Its translation: CASSIPGTNYGYTF.

This clone was picked up one time. The chain couples TRBV9 to TRBJ2-7; the D is unclear. CDR1 and CDR2 (germline): SGDLS, YYNGEE. The CDR3 is 13 residues long. The V and J ends lost 4 bases and 3 bases respectively, with 11 bases between them. The CDR3 region is CASSPDGYYEQYF. In DNA form, the CDR3 reads TGTGCCAGCAGCCCCGACGGATACTACGAGCAGTACTTC.

The chain uses TRBV7-9 and TRBJ2-7; 10 nucleotides agree with TRBD2. The CDR3 loop spans 16 amino acids. CDR1 is SEHNR, CDR2 FQNEAQ, per germline (reference sequence). Trimming cost V 6 bases and J 2 bases; bases outside gene matches: 10. The CDR3 nucleotides are TGTGCCAGCAGTCACCTAGCGGGAGTATCCCCCTACGAGCAGTACTTC. It codes for CASSHLAGVSPYEQYF.

V gene TRBV4-1 combines with J gene TRBJ1-2; 8 positions agree with TRBD1. The V gene end was trimmed by 3 bases and the J gene end by 2 bases; junction bases not matched to a gene: 8. The CDR3 is 16 residues long. CDR1 and CDR2 from the germline V gene are MGHRA and YSYEKL. For the CDR3, the DNA is TGCGCCAGCAGCCAGCGCGGACAGGGAGGGAACTATGGCTACACCTTC. Amino acid sequence: CASSQRGQGGNYGYTF.

The gene calls are TRBV27 and TRBJ2-7, with 10 bases fitting TRBD2. CDR3 length equals 15 residues. Germline CDR1 MNHEY, CDR2 SMNVEV (reference sequence). V was clipped by 2 bases and J by 6 bases; unmatched bases: 7. CDR3 sequence (DNA): TGTGCCAGCAGTTTAAGTCGAGCGGGAGGGAGCGAGCAGTACTTC. Protein product: CASSLSRAGGSEQYF.

This clone was recorded only once. V and J are TRBV5-8 and TRBJ1-1; 10 bases line up with TRBD1. The V segment lost 4 bases and the J segment 3 bases; nucleotides outside the gene matches: 15. This CDR3 has 18 residues. The germline CDR1 and CDR2 sequences are SGHTS and YDEGEE. The CDR3 loop is CASSPTGTGAVGDTEAFF. CDR3 nucleotides: TGTGCCAGCAGCCCAACCGGGACAGGGGCGGTGGGAGACACTGAAGCTTTCTTT.

V and J are TRBV27 and TRBJ2-1; D may correspond to TRBD1 or TRBD2 (5 bases each). This CDR3 spans 12 amino acids. The V end lost 3 bases, the J end lost 8 bases, and 8 bases lay between the germline ends. Germline V gene sequence: CDR1 MNHEY, CDR2 SMNVEV (reference sequence). CDR3: CASSFRGDEQFF. The CDR3 DNA follows: TGTGCCAGCAGTTTCCGGGGCGATGAGCAGTTCTTC.

The chain links TRBV19 to TRBJ1-5, with no clear D. Germline V CDR1 and CDR2: LNHDA, SQIVND (reference sequence). V gave up 0 bases and J gave up 0 bases, with 9 bases separating them. The CDR3 runs 16 residues. The CDR3 is CASSIDPGNSNQPQHF. CDR3 bases: TGTGCCAGTAGTATAGATCCGGGGAATAGCAATCAGCCCCAGCATTTT.

The CDR3 DNA reads as TGTGCCAGCAGTAACGGACCATCCGGGACTGCACCCTACGAGCAGTACTTC. This translates into CASSNGPSGTAPYEQYF. The chain is built from TRBV11-2 and TRBJ2-7, with a tentative D call TRBD2 (6 bases). The CDR3 consists of 17 residues. Trimming left V 6 bases short and J 2 bases short, with 23 bases between. CDR1 is SGHAT, CDR2 FQNNGV, per germline. The variable domain in full, completed from reference TRBV11-2 and TRBJ2-7, reads EAGVAQSPRYKIIEKRQSVAFWCNPISGHATLYWYQQILGQGPKLLIQFQNNGVVDDSQLPKDRFSAERLKGVDSTLKIQPAKLEDSAVYLCASSNGPSGTAPYEQYFGPGTRLTVT.

Concerning this clone: The sample holds other DNA sequences that translate to the same CDR3. The genes are TRBV7-2 and TRBJ1-1; D unclear. Germline CDR1 reads SGHTA; CDR2 reads FQGNSA. This CDR3 has 13 amino acids. Trimming pared 3 bases from V and 4 bases from J, leaving 9 bases between. The CDR3 nucleotides read TGTGCCAGCAGCTTGGGGTTGGGCACTGAAGCTTTCTTT. Translated: CASSLGLGTEAFF.

A word on this clone: The junction departs from the called germline gene at one end, perhaps through a read error. This chain connects TRBV19 to TRBJ2-1, with D possibly matching TRBD2 (5 bases). Germline CDR1 is LNHDA and CDR2 is SQIVND (reference sequence). The CDR3 covers 12 residues. This CDR3 reads CASSIGLLATFF. Here the CDR3 DNA reads TGTGCCAGTAGCATAGGACTCCTCGCTACGTTCTTC.

The chain has TRBV7-3 and TRBJ2-5; the D is unclear. The CDR3 covers 13 residues. The germline V gene encodes CDR1 SGHTA and CDR2 FQGTGA. The V end was cut by 5 bases, the J end by 4 bases, with 11 bases between. CDR3 DNA: TGTGCCAGCAGCCCGGACCCTGGAGAGACCCAGTACTTC. Translated: CASSPDPGETQYF.

V gene TRBV7-9 combines with J gene TRBJ1-4, with TRBD1 as a possible D gene (6 bases). The CDR3 runs 16 residues. Per the germline V gene, CDR1 is SEHNR and CDR2 is FQNEAQ (reference sequence). V was trimmed by 2 bases and J by 3 bases, leaving 13 bases between them. The CDR3 loop reads CASSLFERGPNEKLFF. The CDR3 DNA reads TGTGCCAGCAGCTTATTTGAGCGGGGGCCTAATGAAAAACTGTTTTTT.

The CDR3 here is CASSFSQGKRYEQYF. CDR3 nucleotide sequence: TGTGCCAGCAGCTTCTCACAGGGGAAAAGGTACGAGCAGTACTTC. The J gene is TRBJ2-7, the V gene TRBV5-6, with 7 nucleotides matching TRBD1. Germline V gene sequence: CDR1 SGHDT, CDR2 YYEEEE. Losses at the gene ends were 2 bases for V and 4 bases for J; bases not matched to a gene: 9. The CDR3 sequence is 15 residues long.

This chain connects TRBV6-5 to TRBJ2-5; maybe TRBD1 (5 bases). V was clipped by 8 bases and J by 5 bases, with 21 bases between them. The CDR3 consists of 15 residues. The germline V gene has CDR1 MNHEY and CDR2 SVGAGI. CDR3 coding DNA: TGTGCCAGCTGCCCCGGAACCCAGGGTGAGGAGACCCAGTACTTC. It specifies CASCPGTQGEETQYF.

The chain uses TRBV11-3 and TRBJ2-5, with unresolved D. Trimming removed 5 bases from V and 3 bases from J, with 10 bases in between. There are 13 residues in the CDR3. CDR1 SGHNT and CDR2 YENEEA come from the germline V gene. Here the CDR3 DNA reads TGTGCCAGCAGCCCACGGATGGAAGAGACCCAGTACTTC. Its translation: CASSPRMEETQYF. Combining the CDR3 with reference TRBV11-3 and TRBJ2-5 gives the whole variable domain EAGVVQSPRYKIIEKKQPVAFWCNPISGHNTLYWYLQNLGQGPELLIRYENEEAVDDSQLPKDRFSAERLKGVDSTLKIQPAELGDSAVYLCASSPRMEETQYFGPGTRLLVL.

The CDR3 loop is CASSPGAGGRWEQYF. In nucleotides, the CDR3 is TGTGCCAGCAGCCCAGGAGCGGGGGGCAGATGGGAGCAGTACTTC. J is TRBJ2-7 and V is TRBV7-8, with 9 bases aligning to TRBD2. Germline V gene sequence: CDR1 SGHVS, CDR2 FQNEAQ. The CDR3 has 15 amino acids. Trimming took 5 bases from V and 7 from J; bases not matched to a gene: 12.

The chain uses TRBV9 and TRBJ2-7; TRBD2 matches at 10 bases. Germline V gives CDR1 SGDLS, CDR2 YYNGEE. CDR3 length equals 15 residues. After removal of 1 base from V and 2 bases from J, the junction contained 3 bases not matched to a gene. This CDR3 is CASSVRTSGTYEQYF. Here the CDR3 DNA reads TGTGCCAGCAGCGTAAGGACTAGCGGTACCTACGAGCAGTACTTC.

The genes are TRBV19 and TRBJ2-7; D may be TRBD2 (5 bases). V was shortened by 3 bases and J by 0 bases, with 12 bases between the two germline ends. The CDR3 consists of 15 residues. Germline CDR1 and CDR2: LNHDA and SQIVND (reference sequence). The CDR3 sequence: CASSMSNGNSYEQYF. The CDR3 coding sequence is TGTGCCAGTAGTATGAGTAACGGGAACTCCTACGAGCAGTACTTC.

This chain joins TRBV27 and TRBJ1-5; tentatively, D is TRBD1 (6 bases). Germline V CDR1 and CDR2: MNHEY, SMNVEV (reference sequence). The CDR3 totals 14 residues. V lost 5 bases and J lost 6, with 14 bases in between. DNA of the CDR3: TGTGCCAGCAGTACAAGGGGGGGTTTTCAGCCCCAGCATTTT. This encodes CASSTRGGFQPQHF.

The genes are TRBV6-6 and TRBJ2-7; 9 bases fit TRBD1. From germline, CDR1 is MNHNY and CDR2 SVGAGI (reference sequence). V trimming: 1 base; J trimming: 2 bases; junction bases outside the gene matches: 3. The CDR3 totals 15 residues. CDR3 sequence (DNA): TGTGCCAGCAGTTACTGGGACAGGGCTACCTACGAGCAGTACTTC. Amino acid sequence: CASSYWDRATYEQYF.

This rearrangement joins TRBV7-2 to TRBJ2-7; 10 positions agree with TRBD2. The germline CDR1 and CDR2 sequences are SGHTA and FQGNSA. V was pared by 6 bases and J by 6 bases, with 8 bases of the junction left unmatched. This CDR3 has 14 residues. This CDR3 reads CASRRAGGPFEQYF. The DNA of the CDR3 is TGTGCCAGCAGGAGAGCGGGAGGGCCGTTCGAGCAGTACTTC.

The V gene is TRBV19, the J gene TRBJ2-2; 8 bases line up with TRBD1. CDR1 is LNHDA and CDR2 is SQIVND in the germline V gene (reference sequence). This CDR3 has 15 amino acids. The junction had 8 bases not matched to a gene; V was cut back by 6 bases and J by 5 bases. CDR3 nucleotide sequence: TGTGCCAGTAGCCCGCAGGGGGCAGGAACCGGGGAGCTGTTTTTT. Translated: CASSPQGAGTGELFF.

The rearrangement uses TRBV29-1 and TRBJ2-1; TRBD2 matches 9 bases. Germline trimming cut 3 bases from V and 7 bases from J; bases unmatched to any gene: 16. CDR1 is SQVTM, CDR2 ANQGSEA, per germline. There are 17 residues in the CDR3. CDR3: CSVEGTVAGGPVNEQFF. Written as DNA, the CDR3 is TGCAGCGTTGAGGGGACCGTGGCGGGAGGGCCCGTAAATGAGCAGTTCTTC.

The chain uses TRBV12-5 and TRBJ2-1, with 7 bases that match TRBD1. J was trimmed by 3 bases and V by 0 bases; bases with no gene match: 5. The germline gives CDR1 LGHNT, CDR2 FRNRAP. The CDR3 contains 16 residues. CDR3 coding DNA: TGTGCTAGTGGTTTGGTCACAGGGGACGGCTACAATGAGCAGTTCTTC. Translation: CASGLVTGDGYNEQFF.